These 8 T cell receptor beta chains were all obtained from the same sample, sequenced in a study of CD8 T cells in ankylosing spondylitis. Study-level findings and limits: It appeared that ankylosing spondylitis blood was characterized by a TCR beta motif of 8 or 9 highly homologous variants.

MiXCR, run by TCRdb on the 5' RACE reads, gives a single entry per CDR3 protein. The table includes about 700,000 distinct CDR3 sequences, roughly 19% detected once. These receptors' targets are unknown. What was sequenced was blood, either unsorted or a sorted T cell fraction (not recorded which). All receptors derive from a male donor with ankylosing spondylitis.

This chain's CDR3 is CASSQVAVTTDTQYF. CDR3 coding DNA: TGCGCCAGCAGCCAAGTTGCAGTTACCACAGATACGCAGTATTTT. The chain has TRBV4-1 and TRBJ2-3; D remains ambiguous. The CDR3 length is 15 residues. CDR1 and CDR2 (germline): MGHRA, YSYEKL. Trimming pared 1 base from V and 2 bases from J, leaving 10 bases between.

V and J are TRBV7-2 and TRBJ1-2, with no clear D. From germline, CDR1 is SGHTA and CDR2 FQGNSA. Trimming removed 3 bases from V and 6 bases from J, with 8 bases in between. CDR3 length: 12 amino acids. CDR3 sequence (DNA): TGTGCCAGCAGCTTGGGTACCCATGGCTACACCTTC. It yields the protein CASSLGTHGYTF.

This clonotype was observed a single time. The V and J genes are TRBV2 and TRBJ2-3; the D is unclear. The CDR3 sequence is 14 residues long. CDR1 is SNHLY and CDR2 is FYNNEI in the germline V gene. Trimming shortened V by 2 bases and J by 2 bases, and 8 bases separated the two germline ends. The CDR3 region has the DNA TGTGCCAGCAGTGAAAACAGAAACACAGATACGCAGTATTTT. Translated, it gives CASSENRNTDTQYF.

In its sample, this clonotype was seen a few times. This CDR3 is CASSPQELAEQFF. DNA of the CDR3: TGTGCCAGCAGCCCCCAGGAGTTGGCGGAGCAGTTCTTC. The chain uses TRBV11-2 and TRBJ2-1; D gene unclear. CDR3 size: 13 residues. Germline V CDR1 and CDR2: SGHAT, FQNNGV. Between the trimmed V and J ends, which lost 5 bases and 10 bases, there was a span of 15 bases.

This rearrangement joins TRBV7-2 to TRBJ1-6; 9 bases agree with TRBD1. Unmatched junction bases numbered 10, after V lost 6 bases and J lost 10 bases. Per germline, CDR1 SGHTA and CDR2 FQGNSA. The CDR3 covers 15 residues. CDR3 region: CASRDYRGRKSPLHF. The DNA of the CDR3 is TGTGCCAGCAGAGACTACAGGGGGCGCAAATCACCCCTCCACTTT.

The sample holds a few counts of this clonotype. The chain links TRBV6-2 or TRBV6-3 to TRBJ2-7; no reliable D call. The germline CDR1 and CDR2 sequences are MNHEY and SVGEGT. The CDR3 spans 12 residues. Between the trimmed V and J ends, which lost 6 bases and 1 base, there was a span of 7 bases. Here the CDR3 reads CASREASYEQYF. In DNA form, the CDR3 reads TGTGCCAGCAGAGAGGCGTCCTACGAGCAGTACTTC.

There are a few counts of this clonotype. The chain carries TRBV29-1 and TRBJ2-1; 12 nucleotides agree with TRBD2. CDR1 is SQVTM, CDR2 ANQGSEA, per germline. The CDR3 covers 15 residues. V was pared by 1 base and J by 7 bases, with 5 bases of the junction left unmatched. CDR3 nucleotides: TGCAGCGTTGAAGTGGCTAGCGGGGGGGTAAATGAGCAGTTCTTC. It encodes CSVEVASGGVNEQFF.

This sequence joins TRBV28 and TRBJ2-2, with a possible D match to TRBD2 (7 bases). Germline V lookup: CDR1 MDHEN, CDR2 SYDVKM. The CDR3 runs 17 residues. The V gene lost 10 bases and the J gene lost 7 bases, with 28 bases spanning the gap. CDR3 sequence reads: CATTFLGGRNSGGELFF. CDR3 bases: TGTGCCACCACCTTTTTGGGGGGGCGGAACTCGGGCGGGGAGCTGTTTTTT.